The 10 T cell receptor beta chains presented below share a single source sample, sequenced in a study of Ad26.COV2.S vaccination and SARS-CoV-2 variants. Treatment denoted: some 20 received Ad26.COV2.S at low or high dose, single or two shots; roughly five received placebo; per-sample allocation not given. At day 63 after the first vaccine or placebo injection, samples were drawn. Only in-frame clones appear in the TCRdb table, and some are missing; sequencing was by immunoSEQ multiplex PCR. This table holds 300,000 to 400,000 clones, around 89% found once. Sequencing was performed on peripheral blood, taken in a trial of Ad26.COV2.S vaccine versus placebo. These receptors were taken from a person between 18 and 65 years old who received the Ad26.COV2.S COVID-19 vaccine or a placebo.

The chain combines TRBV28 with TRBJ2-3; D gene unclear. Germline CDR1 MDHEN, CDR2 SYDVKM. Trimming removed 3 bases from V and 0 bases from J, with 10 bases in between. The CDR3 loop spans 15 amino acids. CDR3 sequence (DNA): TGTGCCAGCAGTTTGACGATGGGGAGCACAGATACGCAGTATTTT. Amino acid sequence: CASSLTMGSTDTQYF.

CDR3 bases: TGTGCCAGCTGCCTAGCGGGCAACACCGGGGAGCTGTTTTTT. This codes for CASCLAGNTGELFF. The V call is TRBV27, the J call TRBJ2-2, with 8 nucleotides matching TRBD2. Unmatched junction bases numbered 4, after V lost 8 bases and J lost 2 bases. CDR3 size: 14 residues. CDR1 MNHEY and CDR2 SMNVEV come from the germline V gene (reference sequence).

The chain joins TRBV29-1 to TRBJ1-2; D may be TRBD1 (5 bases). CDR3 length: 12 residues. CDR1 and CDR2 from the germline V gene are SQVTM and ANQGSEA. V shed 6 bases and J shed 5 bases, with 13 bases lying between them. In DNA form, the CDR3 reads TGCAGCGTGGGGCCCCTAGATTATGGCTACACCTTC. Its protein is CSVGPLDYGYTF.

This clone was seen ten or more times. The CDR3 spells CASSQTGDSGANVLTF. The CDR3 nucleotides read TGTGCCAGCAGCCAGACAGGGGACTCTGGGGCCAACGTCCTGACTTTC. The chain joins TRBV4-2 to TRBJ2-6, with TRBD1 matching 8 bases. The CDR3 loop spans 16 amino acids. J gave up 0 bases and V 3 bases, and 1 base lay outside the gene matches. Germline V gene lookup returns CDR1 LGHNA and CDR2 YNFKEQ.

This clone was detected only once. The chain combines TRBV28 with TRBJ2-3; D not resolved. This CDR3 spans 11 amino acids. The ends were cut back, 5 bases at V and 3 bases at J, with 3 bases in the middle. CDR1 and CDR2 from the germline V gene are MDHEN and SYDVKM. In DNA, the CDR3 is TGTGCCAGCAGTCCAACAGATACGCAGTATTTT. Protein sequence: CASSPTDTQYF.

This chain links TRBV10-3 with TRBJ1-1; D is uncertain. Germline CDR1 reads ENHRY; CDR2 reads SYGVKD. Trimming took 10 bases from V and 3 from J, leaving 18 bases between them. CDR3 length: 14 amino acids. The CDR3 loop reads CATQLRRGDTEAFF. The CDR3 DNA reads as TGTGCCACGCAATTACGACGGGGAGACACTGAAGCTTTCTTT.

The chain has TRBV27 and TRBJ2-7; D may be TRBD1 (5 bases). Trimming took off 2 bases at V and 5 bases at J, with 16 bases between the two ends. Germline CDR1 is MNHEY and CDR2 is SMNVEV (reference sequence). This CDR3 contains 15 residues. This CDR3 is CASSLGISLRDEQYF. CDR3 sequence (DNA): TGTGCCAGCAGTTTAGGGATAAGTCTCAGGGACGAGCAGTACTTC.

The chain is built from TRBV19 and TRBJ1-5; 8 bases match TRBD1. With V trimmed by 11 bases and J by 5 bases, 8 bases remained unmatched. CDR1 and CDR2 from the germline V gene are LNHDA and SQIVND (reference sequence). There are 13 residues in the CDR3. The CDR3 bases are TGTGCCTCAGAGACAGGGGTTGATCAGCCCCAGCATTTT. Its translation is CASETGVDQPQHF.

A few counts support this clone. The chain uses TRBV11-2 and TRBJ1-6; D unresolved. CDR3 length: 13 residues. From germline, CDR1 is SGHAT and CDR2 FQNNGV. The V end lost 6 bases, the J end lost 10 bases, and 13 bases lay between the germline ends. The chain's CDR3 is CASRRWSESPLHF. CDR3 bases: TGTGCCAGCAGAAGGTGGTCGGAGTCACCCCTCCACTTT.

V usage is TRBV6-2 or TRBV6-3 and J usage is TRBJ2-1; TRBD2 matches at 11 bases. Germline V gene data show CDR1 as MNHEY and CDR2 as SVGEGT. The CDR3 has 16 residues. Trimming at V came to 6 bases and at J to 4 bases, leaving 8 bases not matched to a gene. The CDR3 DNA is TGTGCCAGCAGCTCTCGAGGACTAGCGGGTTACAATGAGCAGTTCTTC. Translated, it gives CASSSRGLAGYNEQFF.